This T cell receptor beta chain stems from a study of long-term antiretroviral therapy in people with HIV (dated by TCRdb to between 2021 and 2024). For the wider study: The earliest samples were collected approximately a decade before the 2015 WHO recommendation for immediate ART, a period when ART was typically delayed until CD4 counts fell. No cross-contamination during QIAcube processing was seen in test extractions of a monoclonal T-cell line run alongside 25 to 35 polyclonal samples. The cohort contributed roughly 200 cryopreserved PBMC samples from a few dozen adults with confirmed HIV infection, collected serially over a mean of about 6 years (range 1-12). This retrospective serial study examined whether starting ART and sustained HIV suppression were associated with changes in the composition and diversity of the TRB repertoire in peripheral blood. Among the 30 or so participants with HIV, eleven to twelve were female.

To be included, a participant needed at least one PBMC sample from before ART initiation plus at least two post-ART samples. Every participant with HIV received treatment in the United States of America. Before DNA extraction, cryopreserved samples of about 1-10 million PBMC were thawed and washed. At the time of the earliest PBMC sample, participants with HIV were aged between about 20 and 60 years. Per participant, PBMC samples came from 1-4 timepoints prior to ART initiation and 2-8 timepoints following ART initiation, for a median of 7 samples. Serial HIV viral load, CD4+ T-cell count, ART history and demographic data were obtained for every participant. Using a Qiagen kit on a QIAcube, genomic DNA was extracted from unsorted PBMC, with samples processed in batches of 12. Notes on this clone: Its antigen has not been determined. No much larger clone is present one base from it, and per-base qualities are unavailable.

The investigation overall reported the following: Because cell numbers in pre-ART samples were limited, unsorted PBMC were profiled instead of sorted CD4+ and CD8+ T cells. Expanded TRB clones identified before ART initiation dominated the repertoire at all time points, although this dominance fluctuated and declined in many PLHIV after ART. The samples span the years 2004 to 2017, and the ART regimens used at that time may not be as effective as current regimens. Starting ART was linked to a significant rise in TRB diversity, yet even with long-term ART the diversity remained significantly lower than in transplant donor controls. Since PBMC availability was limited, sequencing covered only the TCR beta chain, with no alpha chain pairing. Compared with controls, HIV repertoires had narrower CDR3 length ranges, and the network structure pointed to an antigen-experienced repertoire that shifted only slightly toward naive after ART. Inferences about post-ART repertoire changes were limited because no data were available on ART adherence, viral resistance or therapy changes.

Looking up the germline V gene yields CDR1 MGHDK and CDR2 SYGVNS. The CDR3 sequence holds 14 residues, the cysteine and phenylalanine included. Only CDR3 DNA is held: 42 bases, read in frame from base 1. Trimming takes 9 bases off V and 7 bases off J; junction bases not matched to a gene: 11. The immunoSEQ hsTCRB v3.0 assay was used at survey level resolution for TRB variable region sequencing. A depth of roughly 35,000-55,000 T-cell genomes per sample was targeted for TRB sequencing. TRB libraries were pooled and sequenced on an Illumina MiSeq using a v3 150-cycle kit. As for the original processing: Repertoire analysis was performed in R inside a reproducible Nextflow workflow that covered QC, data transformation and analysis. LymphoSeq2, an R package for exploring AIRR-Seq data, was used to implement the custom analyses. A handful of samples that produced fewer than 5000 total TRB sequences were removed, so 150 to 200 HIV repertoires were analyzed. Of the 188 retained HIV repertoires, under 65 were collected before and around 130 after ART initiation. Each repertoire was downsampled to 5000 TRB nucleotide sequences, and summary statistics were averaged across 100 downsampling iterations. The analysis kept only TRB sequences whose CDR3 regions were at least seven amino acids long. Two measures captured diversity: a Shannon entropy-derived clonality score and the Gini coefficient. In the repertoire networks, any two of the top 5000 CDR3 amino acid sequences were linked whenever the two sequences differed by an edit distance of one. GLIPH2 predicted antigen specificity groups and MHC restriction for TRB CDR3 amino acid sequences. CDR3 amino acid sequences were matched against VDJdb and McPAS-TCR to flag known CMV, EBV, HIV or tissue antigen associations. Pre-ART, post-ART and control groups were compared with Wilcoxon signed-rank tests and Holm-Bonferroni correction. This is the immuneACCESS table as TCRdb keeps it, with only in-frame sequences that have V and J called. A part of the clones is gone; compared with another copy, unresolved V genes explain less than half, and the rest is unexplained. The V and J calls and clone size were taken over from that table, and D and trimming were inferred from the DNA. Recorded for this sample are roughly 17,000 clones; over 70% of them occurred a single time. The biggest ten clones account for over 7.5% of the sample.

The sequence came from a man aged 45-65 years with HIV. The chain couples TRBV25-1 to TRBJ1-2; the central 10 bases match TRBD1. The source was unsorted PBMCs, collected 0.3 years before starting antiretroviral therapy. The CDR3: CASIAGQGTGGYTF. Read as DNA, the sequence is TGTGCCAGTATTGCGGGACAGGGGACCGGTGGCTACACCTTC.